The sample holds a few counts of the clone carrying this TCR beta chain. These data belong to a study of cytomegalovirus exposure and HLA in healthy donors. PCR was performed using 60 Vbeta and 13 Jbeta primers. Some clones are missing from TCRdb's copy, which holds only in-frame ones; the method was immunoSEQ multiplex PCR. The data contain 100,000 to 150,000 clones, roughly three quarters of them singletons. This sequence originates from a man between 18 and 35 years old in good health and CMV-seronegative. What was sequenced was PBMCs.

Here the CDR3 reads CASSPNAGTYGYTF. The CDR3 DNA sequence: TGCGCCAGCAGCCCCAACGCCGGGACATATGGCTACACCTTC. This chain joins TRBV4-3 and TRBJ1-2; D is perhaps TRBD1 (6 bases). The CDR3 loop spans 14 amino acids. Trimming pared 4 bases from V and 5 bases from J, leaving 14 bases between. Germline CDR1 reads LGHNA; CDR2 reads YSLEER.